This is a list of T cell receptor beta chains from one sample in a study of radiotherapy plus CTLA-4 blockade in lung cancer. The repertoire was sequenced with immunoSEQ multiplex PCR; TCRdb's copy has only in-frame clones and lacks some. The sample lists about 87,000 clones; approximately 86% were seen once. Material: peripheral blood, obtained from a patient treated with radiotherapy plus ipilimumab. The origin of the receptors is a human donor with non-small cell lung cancer that progressed on radiotherapy plus ipilimumab. CDR3s include the opening cysteine and the closing phenylalanine or tryptophan. A D gene is named only where the DNA matches it firmly. Not every row has a clone size; where given, it reads once, few, many or a size class.

v_call	clone_size	j_call	d_call	cdr3_aa	cdr3_nt
TRBV7-2	.	TRBJ2-7	TRBD1	CASSLASSTGGHEQYF	TGTGCCAGCAGCTTAGCCAGTTCGACAGGGGGCCACGAGCAGTACTTC
TRBV28	.	TRBJ1-2	.	CASSLLGAPRGYTF	TGTGCCAGCAGTTTATTGGGGGCCCCGAGAGGCTACACCTTC
TRBV29-1	.	TRBJ1-2	.	CSVETQGYYGYTF	TGCAGCGTTGAAACACAGGGTTATTATGGCTACACCTTC
TRBV12-2	.	TRBJ1-1	.	CASRSPCWEGEGENTEAFF	TGTGCAAGTCGCAGCCCCTGTTGGGAGGGCGAGGGGGAGAACACTGAAGCTTTCTTT
TRBV9	few	TRBJ1-6	TRBD1	CASSPRTGENSPLHF	TGTGCCAGCAGCCCCCGGACAGGGGAGAATTCACCCCTCCACTTT
TRBV2	.	TRBJ2-2	.	CASSEVQGNTGELFF	TGTGCCAGCAGTGAGGTACAGGGCAACACCGGGGAGCTGTTTTTT
TRBV5-1	few	TRBJ2-5	TRBD2	CASSLGQLAGGSETQYF	TGCGCCAGCAGCTTGGGTCAACTAGCGGGGGGCAGTGAGACCCAGTACTTC
TRBV5-1	.	TRBJ2-6	.	CASSLDGGQGGANVLTF	TGCGCCAGCAGCTTGGACGGGGGGCAGGGAGGGGCCAACGTCCTGACTTTC
TRBV5-4	once	TRBJ2-3	TRBD1	CASSANDRVTQYF	TGTGCCAGCAGCGCAAATGACAGGGTTACGCAGTATTTT
TRBV29-1	.	TRBJ2-7	.	CSVGYWGRQSYEQYF	TGCAGCGTTGGGTATTGGGGGCGACAGTCCTACGAGCAGTACTTC
TRBV18	.	TRBJ1-5	.	CASSPVGNQPQHF	TGTGCCAGCTCCCCCGTGGGCAATCAGCCCCAGCATTTT
TRBV9	.	TRBJ1-5	.	CASSALSGFQPQHF	TGTGCCAGCAGCGCCCTAAGCGGTTTTCAGCCCCAGCATTTT
TRBV5-3	.	TRBJ2-5	TRBD2	CARSGSGGAIETQYF	TGTGCCAGAAGCGGTAGCGGGGGGGCGATTGAGACCCAGTACTTC
TRBV7-2	.	TRBJ2-2	TRBD2	CASSSWGGGELFF	TGTGCCAGCAGCTCCTGGGGGGGCGGGGAGCTGTTTTTT
TRBV2	few	TRBJ1-5	.	CASSVRRDQKPQHF	TGTGCCAGCAGTGTGAGGAGGGACCAAAAGCCCCAGCATTTT
TRBV2	.	TRBJ1-2	TRBD1	CASRRQGAGGYTF	TGTGCCAGTAGAAGACAGGGGGCGGGCGGCTACACCTTC
TRBV4-3	.	TRBJ2-3	.	CASSQDPTRGTDTQYF	TGCGCCAGCAGCCAAGATCCGACTAGGGGCACAGATACGCAGTATTTT
TRBV2	.	TRBJ2-2	.	CASRTASNTGELFF	TGTGCCAGCCGGACAGCCTCGAACACCGGGGAGCTGTTTTTT
TRBV27	.	TRBJ1-5	.	CASSFRVTGSNQPQHF	TGTGCCAGCAGTTTTAGGGTGACAGGTAGCAATCAGCCCCAGCATTTT
TRBV30	once	TRBJ2-1	TRBD2	CAWSAGLAGPSYNEQFF	TGTGCCTGGAGTGCAGGACTAGCGGGGCCGTCCTACAATGAGCAGTTCTTC
TRBV25-1	once	TRBJ1-2	.	CASSERWFDGYTF	TGTGCCAGCAGTGAACGATGGTTCGATGGCTACACCTTC
TRBV28	once	TRBJ1-1	.	CASCRVPNTEAFF	TGTGCCAGCTGTAGGGTTCCGAACACTGAAGCTTTCTTT